This T cell receptor beta chain was recorded in a study of control samples from healthy donors and cancer patients. A word on this clone: This sample includes further DNA sequences coding for the same CDR3.

TCRdb's table, derived via immunoSEQ multiplex PCR, lists solely in-frame clones and lacks some. This repertoire shows more than 85,000 clones, around nine tenths found once; its top ten account for roughly 3.7%. V lost 6 bases, J lost 7 bases, and 13 bases lay in between. The CDR3 extends over 12 amino acids. Per germline, CDR1 MDHEN and CDR2 SYDVKM. The V gene is TRBV28, the J gene TRBJ2-7; maybe TRBD1 (5 bases). This sequence originates from a woman aged 55-69 years with lung cancer. Material: PBMCs. This CDR3 reads CASRGRVYEQYF. CDR3 bases: TGTGCCAGCAGGGGCAGGGTGTATGAGCAGTACTTC.